The T cell receptor beta chain under discussion was sequenced for a study of CD8+ T cells in alopecia areata. Turning to this clone: The antigen is unknown.

TCR sequencing used cDNA made by reverse transcription of extracted RNA. Produced via immunoSEQ multiplex PCR; TCRdb's table is partial and in-frame only. The table records 60,000 to 65,000 clones, around 47% of them present only once. V lost 7 bases to trimming and J lost 7 bases; unmatched junction nucleotides: 14. In germline, CDR1 is SNHLY, CDR2 FYNNEI. The CDR3 loop spans 15 amino acids. General observations from the study: More clonal than normal scalp was lesional scalp, particularly alopecia totalis/universalis. Between patients, shared TCR sequences were less clear than in mice. This was possibly due in part to HLA diversity in the patient population.

Individuals with alopecia areata gave both lesional scalp punch biopsies and peripheral blood for collection. PBMCs yielded sorted CD4+ and CD8+ T cells. Sample: NKG2D-low CD8+ T cells sorted from blood. This TCR was sampled from a human donor with alopecia areata. The chain combines TRBV2 with TRBJ1-2; 8 positions agree with TRBD1. CDR3 bases: TGTGCCAGCACCCAGGACAGGGACCGGCTCGGTGGCTACACCTTC. Amino acid sequence: CASTQDRDRLGGYTF.